This is a list of T cell receptor beta chains from one sample in a study of T cell responses to AZD1222 COVID-19 vaccine. Profiled with immunoSEQ multiplex PCR; TCRdb holds only in-frame clones, not every one. The sample lists roughly 140,000 clones, around 91% occurring once. Material: peripheral blood, obtained on day 0 of AZD1222 vaccination. These receptors were taken from an adult in good health. CDR3s include the opening cysteine and the closing phenylalanine or tryptophan. A D gene is named only where the DNA matches it firmly. Only part of the rows carry a size: once, few, many, or a class if the clone is expanded.

D gene	V gene	J gene	clone size	CDR3 DNA	CDR3 protein
NA	TRBV2	TRBJ1-5	NA	TGTGCCAGCAGCCTCCGGGTGGGCAATCAGCCCCAGCATTTT	CASSLRVGNQPQHF
NA	TRBV7-6	TRBJ2-5	NA	TGTGCCAGCAGCCTACTCCAACAGGGTGTGGAGACCCAGTACTTC	CASSLLQQGVETQYF
NA	TRBV5-1	TRBJ2-3	NA	TGCGCCAGCAGCTCCCAGACCCTCAGAGATACGCAGTATTTT	CASSSQTLRDTQYF
NA	TRBV19	TRBJ1-2	NA	TGTGCCAGTAGTATCGGGTATGGCAGAAGCCATGGCTACACCTTC	CASSIGYGRSHGYTF
NA	TRBV6-2/TRBV6-3	TRBJ2-3	NA	TGTGCCAGCAGTTACCCGGCGTTCACAGATACGCAGTATTTT	CASSYPAFTDTQYF
NA	TRBV6-5	TRBJ2-5	once	TGTGCCAGCAGTTACGTCGGTCACCAAGAGACCCAGTACTTC	CASSYVGHQETQYF
NA	TRBV6-1	TRBJ1-6	NA	TGTGCCAGCAGTGAAGGTTATGGGGGGAATTCACCCCTCCACTTT	CASSEGYGGNSPLHF
TRBD2	TRBV6-5	TRBJ2-3	NA	TGTGCCAGCAGCCCCTCTAGCGGGGGGGCCGATACGCAGTATTTT	CASSPSSGGADTQYF
NA	TRBV5-6	TRBJ1-4	NA	TGTGCCAGCAGCTTGTTTCCGGGGGAAAAACTGTTTTTT	CASSLFPGEKLFF
TRBD2	TRBV7-2	TRBJ2-7	NA	TGTGCCAGCAGCTTTAGCGGGAGTTTCGACGAGCAGTACTTC	CASSFSGSFDEQYF
NA	TRBV30	TRBJ1-2	once	TGTGCCTGGAGTTATGGACAAGCTAACTATGGCTACACCTTC	CAWSYGQANYGYTF
NA	TRBV6-2/TRBV6-3	TRBJ2-7	NA	TGTGCCAGCAGTTACTTGCAGGGCGCCGACGAGCAGTACTTC	CASSYLQGADEQYF
NA	TRBV6-6	TRBJ2-1	NA	TGTGCCAGCAGTTCGAGGAATGAGCAGTTCTTC	CASSSRNEQFF
NA	TRBV5-5	TRBJ1-2	once	TGTGCCAGCAGCTCAGGCAGGGCCCCTAACTATGGCTACACCTTC	CASSSGRAPNYGYTF
TRBD2	TRBV12-5	TRBJ2-1	NA	TGTGCTAGTGGTTTAAACCCTGGGACTAGCGGGGGGTCCTACAATGAGCAGTTCTTC	CASGLNPGTSGGSYNEQFF
NA	TRBV19	TRBJ1-4	NA	TGTGCCAGTAGTAAAACGCCGCGAACTAATGAAAAACTGTTTTTT	CASSKTPRTNEKLFF
NA	TRBV28	TRBJ1-3	NA	TGTGCCAGCAGTTCCTACCCCTCCGGCGTACTGGGTGGAAACACCATATATTTT	CASSSYPSGVLGGNTIYF
TRBD1	TRBV5-1	TRBJ2-3	NA	TGCGCCAGCAGCTTGGGGCAGGGGGCTGTTACAGATACGCAGTATTTT	CASSLGQGAVTDTQYF
NA	TRBV9	TRBJ2-1	NA	TGTGCCAGCAGCGTAGACGCGTCTGAGCAGTTCTTC	CASSVDASEQFF
NA	TRBV2	TRBJ2-5	NA	TGTGCCAGCAGCTACCAAGAGACCCAGTACTTC	CASSYQETQYF
NA	TRBV7-2	TRBJ2-1	NA	TGTGCCAGCAGTAAAGGGTGGGGCGCCTACAATGAGCAGTTCTTC	CASSKGWGAYNEQFF
TRBD2	TRBV28	TRBJ2-3	NA	TGTGCCAGCAGTACTACCCGGGACTACCGCACAGATACGCAGTATTTT	CASSTTRDYRTDTQYF
NA	TRBV7-9	TRBJ2-7	NA	TGTGCCAGCAGCTTAGAATCTGGCAGGACGAACTCCTACGAGCAGTACTTC	CASSLESGRTNSYEQYF
NA	TRBV5-6	TRBJ1-2	NA	TGTGCCAGCAGCTTGGTTAGCTTACTTAACTATGGCTACACCTTC	CASSLVSLLNYGYTF
TRBD1	TRBV18	TRBJ2-1	once	TGTGCCAGCTCGCCCGGGACAGGGGTAAGGAATGAGCAGTTCTTC	CASSPGTGVRNEQFF
NA	TRBV5-1	TRBJ1-1	NA	TGCGCCAGCAGCTTAGGGAGTAACCCGAACACTGAAGCTTTCTTT	CASSLGSNPNTEAFF
TRBD1	TRBV7-2	TRBJ1-6	NA	TGTGCCAGCAGCCTTATAGGGCGACAGGGTCGCAATTCACCCCTCCACTTT	CASSLIGRQGRNSPLHF
NA	TRBV7-9	TRBJ1-1	NA	TGTGCCAGCAGTGCCATTTTTGGGTACACTGAAGCTTTCTTT	CASSAIFGYTEAFF
NA	TRBV10-2	TRBJ1-5	NA	TGCGCCAGCAGTGAGTCGTGGGAGCGTTGGCAGCCCCAGCATTTT	CASSESWERWQPQHF
NA	TRBV7-2	TRBJ2-1	NA	TGTGCCAGCAGCTCATGGGGGGCCAATGAGCAGTTCTTC	CASSSWGANEQFF
NA	TRBV6-6	TRBJ2-3	NA	TGTGCCAGCAGTCCCTTAGGAGGGGGCACAGATACGCAGTATTTT	CASSPLGGGTDTQYF
NA	TRBV27	TRBJ2-2	NA	TGTGCCAGCAGCCCGGGGGTCGGGGAGCTGTTTTTT	CASSPGVGELFF
NA	TRBV12-3/TRBV12-4	TRBJ1-2	NA	TGTGCCGTCTCCGGGACCGACTATGGCTACACCTTC	CAVSGTDYGYTF
NA	TRBV4-2	TRBJ1-1	once	TGTGCCAGCACCCCAAGACTCACGTCAGCGGCTTTCTTT	CASTPRLTSAAFF
NA	TRBV5-1	TRBJ1-5	NA	TGCGCCAGCAGGGCGAACTATAGCAATCAGCCCCAGCATTTT	CASRANYSNQPQHF
TRBD1	TRBV28	TRBJ1-2	NA	TGTGCCAGCAGTCGTGGGACAGGGTCTGGCTACACCTTC	CASSRGTGSGYTF
NA	TRBV29-1	TRBJ1-1	few	TGCAGCTGCCGGGTCGGGGACACTGAAGCTTTCTTT	CSCRVGDTEAFF
TRBD1	TRBV6-5	TRBJ1-2	NA	TGTGCCAGCAGTTACTCCTCTGGGACAGGGGAGGGCTACACCTTC	CASSYSSGTGEGYTF
TRBD2	TRBV6-5	TRBJ2-5	NA	TGTGCCAGCAGACGGACTAGCGGGCAACAAGAGACCCAGTACTTC	CASRRTSGQQETQYF
TRBD2	TRBV6-2/TRBV6-3	TRBJ2-1	NA	TGTGCCAGCAGTTACCGACTAGCGGGGGGGCGTTATAATGAGCAGTTCTTC	CASSYRLAGGRYNEQFF
NA	TRBV3-1/TRBV3-2	TRBJ2-3	NA	TGTGCCAGCAGCCAGAGGGAGACAGATACGCAGTATTTT	CASSQRETDTQYF
NA	TRBV28	TRBJ2-7	NA	TGTGCCAGCAGTGAGACCGGGGCGGCCTACGAGCAGTACTTC	CASSETGAAYEQYF
TRBD1	TRBV5-1	TRBJ1-4	once	TGCGCCAGCAGGAACACAGGGGGTGATGAAAAACTGTTTTTT	CASRNTGGDEKLFF
NA	TRBV6-6	TRBJ2-1	NA	TGTGCCAGCAGTTACTCTGGGATCAGGGGTGAGCAGTTCTTC	CASSYSGIRGEQFF
NA	TRBV7-2	TRBJ2-5	NA	TGTGCCAGCAGCTTAGACGGTTTGGAGACCCAGTACTTC	CASSLDGLETQYF
NA	TRBV7-9	TRBJ2-1	NA	TGTGCCAGCAGCACGTCGGGACGTGAGCACAATGAGCAGTTCTTC	CASSTSGREHNEQFF
NA	TRBV18	TRBJ1-6	NA	TGTGCCAGCTCACCAGATCGTAGGAGCTCCTATAATTCACCCCTCCACTTT	CASSPDRRSSYNSPLHF
NA	TRBV5-4	TRBJ1-2	NA	TGTGCCAGCAGCCCGCTTGATGAGGCTGGGGGCTATGGCTACACCTTC	CASSPLDEAGGYGYTF
NA	TRBV7-9	TRBJ1-5	NA	TGTGCCAGCTGCCGGGGGAATCAGCCCCAGCATTTT	CASCRGNQPQHF
NA	TRBV20-1	TRBJ2-7	NA	TGCAGTGCTAGTCGGGACACCCAAAGTGAGCAGTACTTC	CSASRDTQSEQYF
NA	TRBV18	TRBJ2-5	NA	TGTGCCAGCTCATCCTCGACGACAGGCCAAGAGACCCAGTACTTC	CASSSSTTGQETQYF
TRBD2	TRBV19	TRBJ2-7	NA	TGTGCCAGTAGTGCCCTAGCGGGAATCCACGAGCAGTACTTC	CASSALAGIHEQYF